This T cell receptor beta chain was documented in a study of blood T cell repertoires in COVID-19. This clone appeared once. Libraries were prepared by immunoSEQ multiplex PCR; TCRdb keeps only in-frame clonotypes and omits some of them. The repertoire holds 55,000 to 80,000 clones, about 88% seen once, with roughly 1% in the top ten. From germline, CDR1 is SGHNT and CDR2 YENEEA. The CDR3 spans 13 residues. Losses at the gene ends were 5 bases for V and 6 bases for J; bases not matched to a gene: 7. This TCR derives from a man in his 70s with acute or convalescent COVID-19. The chain couples TRBV11-3 to TRBJ2-7, with 7 nucleotides matching TRBD2. Specimen: peripheral blood. Here the CDR3 DNA reads TGTGCCAGCAGCGAGGGAGGGCTGAGCGAGCAGTACTTC. Its protein is CASSEGGLSEQYF.